A selection of T cell receptor beta chains follows, all from one sample in a study of response to subunit inactivated influenza vaccine. TCRdb itself ran the RT-PCR reads through MiXCR, one entry per CDR3 protein. This sample has about 540,000 distinct CDR3 sequences, with under 30% found just once. This same sample was also taken into another study, of T cells expressing NK-cell markers.

Sequenced here: CD4+ T cells sorted from PBMCs, sampled less than 13 days after vaccination. The receptor set was obtained from a man aged 45 to 65 who received an inactivated influenza vaccine. CDR3s include the opening cysteine and the closing phenylalanine or tryptophan. The order of the fields is clone size, D gene, V gene, CDR3 length, J gene, CDR3 DNA, CDR3 protein. A D gene is named only where the DNA matches it firmly. Clone sizes are given selectively: once, few, many, or a class where the clone is expanded.

clone_size: .
d_call: TRBD1
v_call: TRBV6-2/TRBV6-3
cdr3_length: 17
j_call: TRBJ1-1
cdr3_nt: TGTGCCAGCATCCCCCACAGGGGGACAGGGGAGAACACTGAAGCTTTCTTT
cdr3_aa: CASIPHRGTGENTEAFF

clone_size: .
d_call: .
v_call: TRBV12-3/TRBV12-4
cdr3_length: 12
j_call: TRBJ2-5
cdr3_nt: TGTGCCAGCACGGGGGTTACAGAGACCCAGTACTTC
cdr3_aa: CASTGVTETQYF

clone_size: few
d_call: .
v_call: TRBV7-2
cdr3_length: 13
j_call: TRBJ2-7
cdr3_nt: TGTGCCAGCAGCCCGTTTTTCGATGGCGAGCAGTACTTC
cdr3_aa: CASSPFFDGEQYF

clone_size: .
d_call: TRBD1
v_call: TRBV12-3/TRBV12-4
cdr3_length: 18
j_call: TRBJ2-2
cdr3_nt: TGTGCCAGCAGCCACGAATACACCCCGGGACAGAGGACCGGGGAGCTGTTTTTT
cdr3_aa: CASSHEYTPGQRTGELFF

clone_size: few
d_call: .
v_call: TRBV24-1
cdr3_length: 11
j_call: TRBJ2-7
cdr3_nt: TGTGCCACCAGTGATTTACGGGGTTTGTACTTC
cdr3_aa: CATSDLRGLYF

clone_size: many
d_call: .
v_call: TRBV3-1
cdr3_length: 12
j_call: TRBJ2-7
cdr3_nt: TGTGCCAGCAGCCGATTAAATTACGAGCAGTACTTC
cdr3_aa: CASSRLNYEQYF

clone_size: .
d_call: .
v_call: TRBV20-1
cdr3_length: 11
j_call: TRBJ2-5
cdr3_nt: TGCAGTGGGGAGTTGGTAGAGACCCAGTACTTC
cdr3_aa: CSGELVETQYF

clone_size: .
d_call: TRBD1
v_call: TRBV9
cdr3_length: 17
j_call: TRBJ2-7
cdr3_nt: TGTGCCAGCAGCGTATCCGGCGGGACAGGGCCCTCCGGCGAGCAGTACTTC
cdr3_aa: CASSVSGGTGPSGEQYF

clone_size: .
d_call: .
v_call: TRBV3-1
cdr3_length: 14
j_call: TRBJ1-2
cdr3_nt: TGTGCCAGCAGCCAAGGCCCAGGTAGCTATGGCTACACCTTC
cdr3_aa: CASSQGPGSYGYTF

clone_size: .
d_call: .
v_call: TRBV3-1
cdr3_length: 15
j_call: TRBJ1-1
cdr3_nt: TGTGCCAGCAGAACAGAGGGGTTGGAAAGCACTGAAGCTTTCTTT
cdr3_aa: CASRTEGLESTEAFF

clone_size: .
d_call: .
v_call: TRBV2
cdr3_length: 14
j_call: TRBJ2-1
cdr3_nt: TGTGCCAGCATTGGGCTAGTAAGCGACAATGAGCAGTTCTTC
cdr3_aa: CASIGLVSDNEQFF

clone_size: .
d_call: .
v_call: TRBV4-3
cdr3_length: 16
j_call: TRBJ2-3
cdr3_nt: TGCGCCAGCAGCCAAGAGGGGCGGGGCGGAGGAGATACGCAGTATTTT
cdr3_aa: CASSQEGRGGGDTQYF

clone_size: few
d_call: .
v_call: TRBV18
cdr3_length: 15
j_call: TRBJ2-7
cdr3_nt: TGTGCCAGCTCATCCAACGGGGCCGGCCCCAACGAGCAGTACTTC
cdr3_aa: CASSSNGAGPNEQYF

clone_size: .
d_call: TRBD1
v_call: TRBV7-2
cdr3_length: 15
j_call: TRBJ2-1
cdr3_nt: TGTGCCAGCAGCGAAGGGACAGGGGTTATCAATGAGCAGTTCTTC
cdr3_aa: CASSEGTGVINEQFF

clone_size: few
d_call: .
v_call: TRBV28
cdr3_length: 16
j_call: TRBJ2-4
cdr3_nt: TGTGCCAGCAGTCTAATGGGGGGTGTAGCCAAAAACATTCAGTACTTC
cdr3_aa: CASSLMGGVAKNIQYF

clone_size: many
d_call: TRBD1
v_call: TRBV15
cdr3_length: 16
j_call: TRBJ2-7
cdr3_nt: TGTGCCACCAGCAGAGGAGACAGGGGATCAGGTAACGAGCAGTACTTC
cdr3_aa: CATSRGDRGSGNEQYF

clone_size: few
d_call: .
v_call: TRBV12-3/TRBV12-4
cdr3_length: 14
j_call: TRBJ1-4
cdr3_nt: TGTGCCAGCAGCCCCGGGGAGGGATATGAAAAACTGTTTTTT
cdr3_aa: CASSPGEGYEKLFF

clone_size: .
d_call: .
v_call: TRBV18
cdr3_length: 15
j_call: TRBJ2-5
cdr3_nt: TGTGCCAGCTCACCCCCGGGCCCCCAACGGGAGACCCAGTACTTC
cdr3_aa: CASSPPGPQRETQYF

clone_size: many
d_call: .
v_call: TRBV7-9
cdr3_length: 14
j_call: TRBJ2-3
cdr3_nt: TGTGCCAGCAGCTTAGACCGGAGCACAGATACGCAGTATTTT
cdr3_aa: CASSLDRSTDTQYF

clone_size: .
d_call: .
v_call: TRBV7-8
cdr3_length: 17
j_call: TRBJ2-1
cdr3_nt: TGTGCCAGCAGCTTGAGGTGGACGGGATCCTGGACCCATGAGCAGTTCTTC
cdr3_aa: CASSLRWTGSWTHEQFF

clone_size: .
d_call: TRBD2
v_call: TRBV20-1
cdr3_length: 14
j_call: TRBJ2-3
cdr3_nt: TGCAGTGCTAGAGATAGCGGGGGGGGAGATACGCAGTATTTT
cdr3_aa: CSARDSGGGDTQYF

clone_size: .
d_call: TRBD1
v_call: TRBV24-1
cdr3_length: 16
j_call: TRBJ2-5
cdr3_nt: TGTGCCACCAGCGACCCGGGACAGGGGCCCCAAGAGACCCAGTACTTC
cdr3_aa: CATSDPGQGPQETQYF

clone_size: few
d_call: .
v_call: TRBV7-3
cdr3_length: 14
j_call: TRBJ2-7
cdr3_nt: TGTGCCAGCAGCTTAACGCGCCTCGACCACGAGCAGTACTTC
cdr3_aa: CASSLTRLDHEQYF